This TCR beta chain is drawn from a study of metastatic and nonmetastatic thyroid tumors. Study overall: Repertoires of blood and of tissue (tumor or nodule) from malignant and benign thyroid patients were compared. General observations from the study: Reported TCR beta diversity, measured in blood and tumor, was significantly higher for malignant thyroid tumors than for benign nodules.

This clone showed up many times. What it binds is not known. Germline assignment: CDR1 MNHEY and CDR2 SVGEGT. Trimming at V came to 5 bases and at J to 3 bases, leaving 13 bases not matched to a gene. The CDR3 has 17 amino acids. TCRdb recomputed clones from the PCR reads via MiXCR. The profile shows 70,000 or so clones, 13% to 15% of them singletons. Among the patients, none had received any treatment before thyroid surgery. This receptor was identified in a male donor with papillary thyroid cancer or a benign thyroid nodule (not recorded which). Some clones in this sample may be carry-over from other donors' samples. Sequenced: blood. The V gene is TRBV6-2 or TRBV6-3, the J gene TRBJ2-3; 8 bases fit TRBD1. CDR3 nucleotide sequence: TGTGCCAGCAGTATTACGGCGGGACAGGCGGGGACAGATACGCAGTATTTT. It yields the protein CASSITAGQAGTDTQYF.